The entry below gives a single TCR beta chain sequence along with its context. This clone was recorded a few times. Its antigen is not yet known. No clone much larger than this one lies a single base away; base qualities are absent. A single peripheral blood draw of about 116 mL on average was collected from each donor into heparinised tubes. Using a panel that included CD45RO, CCR7, CD25, CD127, CD95 and CD27, naive, central memory, regulatory and stem cell-like memory CD4+ T cells were sorted on a BD FACSAria II. Purity was above 95% for every sorted population. PBMCs were separated immediately by Lymphoprep density gradient centrifugation and were stained directly, without being cultured. So that batch effects would be minimized, each experiment stained and sorted samples in pairs, pairing one healthy donor with one patient. The record originates from a study of beta chain features in type 1 diabetes (dated by TCRdb to between 2017 and 2018). General notes on the study: Patients and healthy donors did not differ in mean age, gender distribution, total cell number or subset yield. The study compared the TCRB repertoires of sorted circulating CD4+ T cell subsets in recently diagnosed type 1 diabetes patients with those in matched healthy donors. Regulatory and stem cell-like memory subsets were obtained from only 8 patients and roughly 8 healthy donors, while naive and central memory subsets were obtained from all 28 donors. A total of about 99,000,000 sorted cells were examined across all samples, and RNA yield correlated strongly with the number of cells per subset.

The entire amount of isolated RNA was reverse transcribed using the High Capacity cDNA Reverse Transcription Kit, so the sequenced TCRB transcripts were expressed ones. Deep immunoSEQ sequencing was applied to naive, central memory and regulatory T cell samples, giving an average of around 4 million total reads per sample. Sorted cells were lysed in RLT buffer, and RNA was extracted using DNase-treated RNeasy Micro or Mini kits according to cell number. To prevent cross-contamination, each cell subset was processed individually, whereas patient and healthy donor samples were processed jointly. Using the immunoSEQ multiplex PCR, TCRB sequences were amplified from cDNA into 87-bp fragments spanning the CDR3 region. Sequencing of the amplicons was performed on the Illumina HiSeq platform. The paper's processing steps were these. PCR bias was computationally corrected using synthetic template baselines, reads within Hamming distance 2 were collapsed, and singletons that could not be merged were discarded. By aligning reads against IMGT, V, D and J genes, CDR3 length, and insertions or deletions at six rearrangement sites were assigned. Within each subset, clonotype counts were normalized to sorted cell number, after which true diversity and Gini coefficients were computed with the tcR R package. The overlap coefficient, calculated on TCRB nucleotide sequences, was used to quantify repertoire sharing. As stored in TCRdb, this immuneACCESS dataset retains in-frame rearrangements with V and J assigned. A fraction of the clones does not appear; measured against another copy, unresolved V genes explain less than half of the discrepancy, and the remainder lacks a known reason. From that table come the V and J calls and clone size; the DNA was used to work out D and trimming. This sample comprises some 270,000 clones, 8% of them detected only once. The biggest ten clones account for more than 1% of the sample.

What the work shows at the level of the full study, not this receptor alone: Only small numbers of individuals were included in the HLA sub-analyses, which left unresolved whether HLA type had any influence on TCRB rearrangement. Naive, central memory and regulatory TCRB repertoires appeared to be more similar among patients than among healthy donors. Because cDNA was sequenced instead of genomic DNA, activated cells with high expression could be over-represented, although the groups did not differ in activation or CD3 levels. PCR may preferentially amplify shorter templates, but because patient and control samples were amplified and corrected together, any resulting skew would affect both groups equally. Fewer insertions and more nucleotide deletions at VDJ recombination sites were observed in patients with type 1 diabetes, implying thymic rearrangement abnormalities. In all four CD4+ subsets, TCRB CDR3 length was moderately but significantly shorter in type 1 diabetes patients.

The sequenced material came from central memory CD4+ T cells from blood. This sequence was found in a woman aged 18-29 years in good health.

The CDR3 in this case is CASSTKPGNTIYF. The DNA reads TGTGCCAGCAGTACTAAACCGGGAAACACCATATATTTT. The V gene is TRBV6-5 and the J gene is TRBJ1-3; the D segment cannot be called with confidence. V lost 5 bases and J lost 4 bases; the stretch between them is 9 bases long. The germline V gene supplies CDR1 MNHEY and CDR2 SVGAGI. Inclusive of the bounding cysteine and phenylalanine, the CDR3 is 13 residues long. Of all the DNA, just the CDR3 is kept, 39 bases in frame from base 1.